This record looks at one TCR beta chain sequence and its context. This clone's antigen is unknown. No base-level quality is on record; no much larger clone is a single base apart. This record belongs to a study of post-analysis software for immune sequencing data (dated by TCRdb to 2015 to 2017). Background on the whole study: Relapsing-remitting, secondary progressive and progressive-relapsing multiple sclerosis were recorded as disease courses, and subtype annotation was lacking for some patients. The multiple sclerosis patient repertoires were compared with more than 10 previously published healthy control repertoires from donors aged about 6 to 26 years. A subset of samples was prepared in parallel using single-end sample barcoding, then pooled and co-amplified after Illumina adapter ligation.

General study outcomes and caveats: Compared with controls, multiple sclerosis patients had significantly lower normalized Chao1 diversity, a finding suggesting substantial peripheral T-cell clonal expansion. Direct clustering with F measure showed strong co-clustering of samples prepared in the same batch, prompting a batch-effect correction. The control group was slightly older than the multiple sclerosis patient group.

TCR beta repertoires were profiled from peripheral blood of 10 to 15 young patients with multiple sclerosis to demonstrate the VDJtools post-analysis software. The multiple sclerosis patients were children and adolescents ranging in age from roughly 6 to 15 years. Libraries came from PCR. The instrument given in TCRdb is Illumina HiSeq 2500. To reduce PCR and sequencing biases, unique molecular identifiers were incorporated into the TCR beta cDNA libraries. Per 1 to 10 million input T cells, approximately 500,000 cDNA molecules were obtained, such that each molecule approximated one T cell. Patient libraries were prepared and sequenced with the same protocol used for the earlier healthy control dataset. Within a given batch, samples were prepared together, multiplexed and sequenced on the same HiSeq lane. The source study handled its data this way. Raw barcoded reads were processed with MIGEC, discarding single-read molecular identifier groups before consensus assembly and CDR3 extraction. Clonotype tables were post-analysed with VDJtools, and diversity was normalized by down-sampling all datasets to the smallest sample size. Repertoire overlap clustering matched CDR3 amino acid but not nucleotide sequences to correct batch-related cross-sample contamination. Through fastp at Q25 and MiXCR, TCRdb rebuilt clones from the public reads, retaining in-frame beta chains. CDR3 protein duplicates are merged, each entry listing the most common genes and DNA. These V and J calls originate from TCRdb's pipeline instead of the authors' own analysis. The sample includes under 650,000 distinct CDR3 sequences, with roughly 46% observed a single time. More than 1.5% of the sample is held by the ten biggest clonotypes.

The TCR was taken from a girl aged 10 to 17 with multiple sclerosis. Input material: blood.

The CDR3 in this case is CATNPGQGAEKLFF. The nucleotide sequence is TGTGCCACGAATCCGGGACAGGGGGCCGAAAAACTGTTTTTT. Recombination joined TRBV10-3 with TRBJ1-4; TRBD1 agrees with 12 junctional bases. Measured from the cysteine to the phenylalanine, the CDR3 is 14 residues long. Only the CDR3 portion is preserved as DNA: 42 bases, with reading frame beginning at the first base. Trimmed from V: 10 bases; trimmed from J: 8 bases; junction bases lacking a gene match: 8. CDR1 and CDR2, per the germline V gene, are ENHRY and SYGVKD.